The rows below give T cell receptor beta chains drawn from one sample of a study of blood T cell repertoires in COVID-19. Only in-frame clones appear in the TCRdb table, and some are missing; sequencing was by immunoSEQ multiplex PCR. The table has approximately 120,000 clones, around 77% seen once; the top ten hold 10% to 13%. The specimen sequenced was peripheral blood. The receptors stem from a human donor in a cohort sampled during active COVID-19. The CDR3 runs from the conserved cysteine through the conserved F or W.

TRBJ1-2 TRBV28 CASSSAQGDGYTF
TRBJ1-2 TRBV3-1/TRBV3-2 CASSPYSLFGYGYTF
TRBJ2-4 TRBV6-5 CASSYGTDHKNIQYF
TRBJ1-5 TRBV19 CASSDRDSPNQPQHF
TRBJ2-7 TRBV28 CASSLGGYYEQYF
TRBJ2-7 TRBV28 CASSPPPGQILYEQYF
TRBJ1-1 TRBV5-1 CASSSNLNTEAFF
TRBJ1-5 TRBV28 CASKGTGPTAQHF
TRBJ1-1 TRBV18 CASSPGQGRTEAFF
TRBJ2-2 TRBV9 CASSVEGTGGQDTGELFF
TRBJ2-5 TRBV4-2 CASSDGTRAQETQYF
TRBJ1-1 TRBV5-6 CASSRGQGNTEAFF
TRBJ2-7 TRBV2 CASSEGIAGPSYEQYF
TRBJ1-5 TRBV2 CASSADRTDQPQHF